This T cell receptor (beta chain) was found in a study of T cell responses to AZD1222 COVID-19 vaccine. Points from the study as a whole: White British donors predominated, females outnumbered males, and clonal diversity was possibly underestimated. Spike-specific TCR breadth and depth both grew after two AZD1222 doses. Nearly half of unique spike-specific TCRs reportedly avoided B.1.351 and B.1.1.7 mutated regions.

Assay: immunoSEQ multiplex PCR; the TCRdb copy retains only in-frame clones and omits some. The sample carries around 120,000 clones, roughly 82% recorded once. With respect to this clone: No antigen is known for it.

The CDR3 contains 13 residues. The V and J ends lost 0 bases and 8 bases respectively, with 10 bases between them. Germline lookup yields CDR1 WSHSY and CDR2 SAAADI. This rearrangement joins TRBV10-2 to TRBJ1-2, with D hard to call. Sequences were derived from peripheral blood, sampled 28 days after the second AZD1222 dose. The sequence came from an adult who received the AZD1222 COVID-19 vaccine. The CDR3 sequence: CASSESPSRGYTF. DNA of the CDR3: TGCGCCAGCAGTGAGTCGCCAAGCCGGGGCTACACCTTC.